A selection of T cell receptor beta chains follows, all from one sample in a study of blood T cell repertoires in COVID-19. The protocol was immunoSEQ multiplex PCR, while the TCRdb copy is restricted to in-frame clones and leaves out a portion. The table lists around 81,000 clones, almost 90% of them singletons, with approximately 5% in the top ten. Sequenced material: peripheral blood. The receptors stem from a woman of 80 years or more with acute or convalescent COVID-19. CDR3s include the opening cysteine and the closing phenylalanine or tryptophan. D genes are given only for firm matches. Clone size is not always given. Where it is, it says once, few, many or a class for expanded clones.

TRBV30	NA	TRBJ2-1	15	TRBD1	TGTGCCTGGAGGGACAGGGGTCTCGGATACAATGAGCAGTTCTTC	CAWRDRGLGYNEQFF
TRBV19	NA	TRBJ1-2	12	NA	TGTGCCAGTAGTGGAAGACTTTCTGGCTACACCTTC	CASSGRLSGYTF
TRBV9	NA	TRBJ1-4	16	NA	TGTGCCAGCAGCCCTCGGGGGGCAGGGATAACTGAAAAACTGTTTTTT	CASSPRGAGITEKLFF
TRBV19	once	TRBJ2-1	16	TRBD2	TGTGCCAGTAGTTTCGGACTAGCGGGAGTTATGAATGAGCAGTTCTTC	CASSFGLAGVMNEQFF
TRBV7-9	once	TRBJ1-2	12	NA	TGTGCCAGCAGCTTACCTCTCCAGGGCTACACCTTC	CASSLPLQGYTF
TRBV7-2	NA	TRBJ2-2	16	NA	TGTGCCAGCAGCCCTAACGATTTTGCGAACACCGGGGAGCTGTTTTTT	CASSPNDFANTGELFF
TRBV19	once	TRBJ2-7	15	NA	TGTGCCAGTAGTATTTCGGGCGGGGGCAACTACGAGCAGTACTTC	CASSISGGGNYEQYF
TRBV9	NA	TRBJ1-2	15	TRBD1	TGTGCCAGCAGCGCGCAGGGGCAGGGGGGATATGGCTACACCTTC	CASSAQGQGGYGYTF
TRBV5-5	NA	TRBJ1-3	15	NA	TGTGCCAGCAGTTTTAGCCGCGGGGGTGGAAACACCATATATTTT	CASSFSRGGGNTIYF
TRBV6-2/TRBV6-3	NA	TRBJ1-5	15	NA	TGTGCCAGCAGTTATCAACAGGGAGGGGGACAGCCCCAGCATTTT	CASSYQQGGGQPQHF
TRBV9	NA	TRBJ1-2	14	TRBD1	TGTGCCAGCAGCGTAGCGACAGGGGGCGTAGGCTACACCTTC	CASSVATGGVGYTF
TRBV6-1	NA	TRBJ2-5	12	NA	TGTGCCAGCAGTGACCCCTTGGAGACCCAGTACTTC	CASSDPLETQYF
TRBV19	NA	TRBJ2-6	15	NA	TGTGCCTCTAAACAGATAAGCTCTGGGGCCAACGTCCTGACTTTC	CASKQISSGANVLTF
TRBV27	NA	TRBJ2-7	15	TRBD1	TGTGCCAGCAGTCCGCCCAGGGGGCGAGGATACGAGCAGTACTTC	CASSPPRGRGYEQYF